This T cell receptor beta chain derives from a study of T cells in Graves' hyperthyroidism and ophthalmopathy. When ophthalmopathy did not progress within 18 months, Graves' hyperthyroidism was considered stable. Any patient presenting with uncontrolled infection, other autoimmune disease, pregnancy or lactation was left out. A note on this clonotype: Antigen unknown.

V was shortened by 6 bases and J by 3 bases, with 22 bases between the two germline ends. Looked up from germline, CDR1 is DFQATT and CDR2 is SNEGSKA (reference sequence). The CDR3 contains 16 residues. It was RNA transcripts that yielded the amplified TCR beta CDR3 regions. First-round RT-PCR with HTBI primers amplified the TCR CDR3 region. TCRdb redid the calling of the multiplex PCR reads with MiXCR, one entry per CDR3 protein. The data contain about 610,000 distinct CDR3 sequences, more than 45% of them singletons. Study-level points and caveats: Most clonotypes expanded in thyroid above 0.001 were likewise present in blood.

The receptor's source is a woman under 30 with Graves' hyperthyroidism. The chain links TRBV20-1 to TRBJ2-3, with D possibly being TRBD2 (5 bases). Sequenced material: peripheral blood or thyroid tissue (not recorded which). CDR3 sequence: CSALHDRLAETDTQYF. Here the CDR3 DNA reads TGCAGTGCCCTTCATGACCGTCTAGCAGAGACAGATACGCAGTATTTT.